This TCR beta chain was recovered during a study of neurological immune-mediated disorders. General observations from the study: TCR-beta repertoires seemed private in all groups, with no expanded CDR3 amino acid sequences shared.

Between the trimmed V and J ends, which lost 6 bases and 2 bases, there was a span of 27 bases. Germline V CDR1 and CDR2: DFQATT, SNEGSKA (reference sequence). This CDR3 has 18 residues. Synthesis of cDNA was performed by 5'RACE using 10-nucleotide random UMIs. Each CDR3 protein gets one entry after TCRdb re-called the 5' RACE reads with MiXCR. This table holds under 85,000 distinct CDR3 sequences, 12% to 15% found once. This clonotype was counted many times. The target antigen is unknown. Healthy controls consisted of blood bank volunteers in Maryland, USA. PBMCs stored at -80 C, 2 million in total, were the source of the unsorted libraries.

The chain joins TRBV20-1 to TRBJ2-3; D not resolved. Sample: PBMCs. The sequence was obtained from a woman aged 45-65 years in good health. CDR3 in amino acids: CSAMSLFTPQIHTDTQYF. The CDR3 DNA reads TGCAGTGCCATGTCGTTGTTCACTCCTCAAATACACACAGATACGCAGTATTTT.